This T cell receptor (beta chain) was captured in a study of blood T cell repertoires in COVID-19. Authors' data handling: Counts of nucleated cells, estimated from reference gene primer amplification, were obtained. Measured with immunoSEQ multiplex PCR; TCRdb has only the in-frame clones, and not every one. V and J calls and clone size are those listed in that table; D and trimming were worked out from the DNA. The sample consists of 80,000 or so clones, 80% of them appearing once. The CDR3 contains 16 residues. V trimming: 2 bases; J trimming: 5 bases; junction bases outside the gene matches: 8. Looked up from germline, CDR1 is SGHAT and CDR2 is FQDESV (reference sequence).

This TCR was recovered from a woman in her seventies with acute or convalescent COVID-19. The V and J genes are TRBV11-1 and TRBJ2-5, with TRBD2 matching 10 bases. Sequenced material: peripheral blood. The CDR3 nucleotides are TGTGCCAGCAGCTTATTACAGCGGGGGGGCGGGGAGACCCAGTACTTC. Translating gives CASSLLQRGGGETQYF.